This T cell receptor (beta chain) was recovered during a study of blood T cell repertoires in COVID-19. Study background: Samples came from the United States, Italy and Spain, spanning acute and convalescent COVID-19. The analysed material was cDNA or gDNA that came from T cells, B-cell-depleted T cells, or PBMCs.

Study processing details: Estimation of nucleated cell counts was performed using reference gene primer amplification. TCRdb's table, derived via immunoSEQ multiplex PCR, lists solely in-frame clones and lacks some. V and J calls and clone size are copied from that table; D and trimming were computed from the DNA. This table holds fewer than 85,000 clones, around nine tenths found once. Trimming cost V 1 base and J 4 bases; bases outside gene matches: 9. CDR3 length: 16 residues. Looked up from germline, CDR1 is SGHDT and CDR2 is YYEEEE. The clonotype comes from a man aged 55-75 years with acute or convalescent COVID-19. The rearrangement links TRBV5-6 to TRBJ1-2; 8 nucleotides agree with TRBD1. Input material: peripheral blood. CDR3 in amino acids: CASSLYSAGGPYGYTF. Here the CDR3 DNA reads TGTGCCAGCAGCTTGTATTCGGCAGGGGGCCCCTATGGCTACACCTTC.